One sample yielded the 27 T cell receptor beta chains listed below, sequenced in a study of cytomegalovirus exposure and HLA in healthy donors. The PCR made use of 60 Vbeta and 13 Jbeta primers. Using immunoSEQ multiplex PCR, the repertoire was profiled, and TCRdb retains in-frame clones only, with some absent. The sample records 210,000 or so clones, 65% to 85% being singletons. Sequenced sample: PBMCs. The source is a boy between 2 and 10 years old in good health and CMV-seronegative.

The V gene is TRBV6-4, the J gene TRBJ1-1; 9 nucleotides agree with TRBD1. V shed 0 bases, J shed 3 bases, and the junction held 11 bases outside the gene matches. Germline CDR1 and CDR2: MRHNA and SNTAGT. The CDR3 is 18 amino acids. CDR3 sequence: CASSDSIGTGNRDTEAFF. CDR3 nucleotide sequence: TGTGCCAGCAGTGACTCGATCGGGACAGGGAATCGGGACACTGAAGCTTTCTTT.

V usage is TRBV5-6 and J usage is TRBJ2-1, with 9 bases that match TRBD2. The CDR3 loop spans 15 amino acids. Per germline, CDR1 SGHDT and CDR2 YYEEEE. After removal of 0 bases from V and 12 bases from J, the junction contained 10 bases not matched to a gene. For the CDR3, the DNA is TGTGCCAGCAGCTTGGATGGGACTAGCACCTTTGGGCAGTTCTTC. Translating it yields CASSLDGTSTFGQFF. Looking up the rest from reference TRBV5-6 and TRBJ2-1 gives the full variable domain: DAGVTQSPTHLIKTRGQQVTLRCSPKSGHDTVSWYQQALGQGPQFIFQYYEEEERQRGNFPDRFSGHQFPNYSSELNVNALLLGDSALYLCASSLDGTSTFGQFFGPGTRLTVL.

This clone was recorded once. Mismatch with germline at one junction end may stem from a read error. The chain couples TRBV7-9 to TRBJ1-6, with a possible D match to TRBD1 (6 bases). Germline CDR1 reads SEHNR; CDR2 reads FQNEAQ (reference sequence). This CDR3 contains 14 residues. The CDR3 protein is CSSSFSGADSPLHF. CDR3 DNA: TGTTCCAGCAGCTTCTCAGGGGCCGATTCACCCCTCCACTTT.

V usage is TRBV29-1 and J usage is TRBJ1-1, with TRBD1 matching 9 bases. CDR3 length: 13 amino acids. J gave up 5 bases and V 4 bases, and 5 bases lay outside the gene matches. The germline CDR1 and CDR2 sequences are SQVTM and ANQGSEA. The CDR3 sequence: CSVASQGATEAFF. For the CDR3, the DNA is TGCAGCGTTGCCTCACAGGGGGCGACTGAAGCTTTCTTT.

The genes are TRBV19 and TRBJ1-2; 8 positions match TRBD1. The CDR3 covers 14 residues. Germline CDR1 reads LNHDA; CDR2 reads SQIVND (reference sequence). J gave up 4 bases and V 7 bases, and 8 bases lay outside the gene matches. CDR3 loop: CASTLGTGIYGYTF. The CDR3 coding sequence is TGTGCCAGTACACTCGGGACAGGAATCTATGGCTACACCTTC.

This clone was found a few times. CDR3 in amino acids: CALKPGVNTEAFF. CDR3 bases: TGTGCCCTAAAACCAGGGGTGAACACTGAAGCTTTCTTT. The gene calls are TRBV10-3 and TRBJ1-1; perhaps TRBD1 as D (6 bases). The germline V gene has CDR1 ENHRY and CDR2 SYGVKD. The CDR3 length is 13 residues. The ends were cut back, 11 bases at V and 0 bases at J, with 13 bases in the middle.

CDR3: CSPPTGPMNTEAFF. In nucleotides, the CDR3 is TGCAGCCCCCCGACAGGACCTATGAACACTGAAGCTTTCTTT. This chain links TRBV29-1 with TRBJ1-1, with D tentatively TRBD1 (6 bases). The CDR3 length is 14 residues. V lost 8 bases to trimming and J lost 0 bases, with 16 bases between them. Germline CDR1 and CDR2: SQVTM and ANQGSEA.

The rearrangement joins TRBV28 to TRBJ2-7; TRBD1 aligns across 9 bases. The CDR3 length is 14 residues. V lost 6 bases, J lost 3 bases, and 6 bases stayed unmatched. Germline assignment: CDR1 MDHEN and CDR2 SYDVKM. For the CDR3, the DNA is TGTGCCAGCAGGGGTGGGACAGGGCTCTACGAGCAGTACTTC. Its protein is CASRGGTGLYEQYF.

The chain uses TRBV25-1 and TRBJ1-2, with TRBD1 identical over 7 bases. With 6 bases clipped from V and 3 bases from J, the junction kept 7 bases outside the gene matches. The CDR3 is 14 amino acids. Germline CDR1 and CDR2: MGHDK and SYGVNS. The CDR3 coding sequence is TGTGCCAGCAGGGACAGGAGTTGGGACTATGGCTACACCTTC. Translating it yields CASRDRSWDYGYTF.

The chain carries TRBV7-6 and TRBJ2-7, with a possible D match to TRBD1 (6 bases). Germline assignment: CDR1 SGHVS and CDR2 FNYEAQ. V gave up 3 bases and J gave up 3 bases, with 12 bases separating them. The CDR3 loop spans 14 amino acids. As DNA, the CDR3 is TGTGCCAGCAGCTTTGGCCAGGGGCGCTACGAGCAGTACTTC. Residues: CASSFGQGRYEQYF.

V usage is TRBV27 and J usage is TRBJ2-5; 7 bases agree with TRBD1. The DNA end is a closer match to TRBJ2-7, so the J assignment may be wrong. This CDR3 has 17 residues. In germline, CDR1 is MNHEY, CDR2 SMNVEV (reference sequence). The CDR3 loop is CASSSFPPRDRAYEQYF. In nucleotides, the CDR3 is TGTGCCAGCAGTTCCTTTCCCCCCCGGGACAGAGCCTACGAGCAGTACTTC.

This clone came up once. The chain couples TRBV5-5 to TRBJ2-2; perhaps TRBD1 as D (5 bases). Between the trimmed V and J ends, which lost 3 bases and 0 bases, there was a span of 6 bases. The CDR3 runs 14 residues. The germline V gene has CDR1 SGHKS and CDR2 YYEKEE (reference sequence). The chain's CDR3 is CASSWGPNTGELFF. CDR3 DNA sequence: TGTGCCAGCAGCTGGGGCCCGAACACCGGGGAGCTGTTTTTT.

The chain has TRBV9 and TRBJ1-1; 8 bases fit TRBD1. The CDR3 is 15 residues long. V lost 4 bases and J lost 5; bases outside the gene matches: 10. Germline CDR1 and CDR2: SGDLS and YYNGEE. In DNA form, the CDR3 reads TGTGCCAGCAGCCCAGGGGGCAGGGGGCGAACTGAAGCTTTCTTT. The encoded protein is CASSPGGRGRTEAFF.

This clone appeared once. The V gene is TRBV5-6, the J gene TRBJ2-7; D unclear. CDR1 and CDR2 from the germline V gene are SGHDT and YYEEEE. CDR3 length: 14 amino acids. V lost 0 bases, J lost 0 bases, and 7 bases lay in between. CDR3 amino acids: CASSLVQSSYEQYF. In DNA form, the CDR3 reads TGTGCCAGCAGCTTGGTACAGAGCTCCTACGAGCAGTACTTC.

Only a few counts were recorded for this clone. The chain is built from TRBV27 and TRBJ1-4; D is uncertain. Germline V gene sequence: CDR1 MNHEY, CDR2 SMNVEV (reference sequence). Trimming left V 4 bases short and J 8 bases short, with 11 bases between. The CDR3 has 13 amino acids. The CDR3 is CASSSREREKLFF. DNA of the CDR3: TGTGCCAGCAGTTCCCGGGAGAGAGAAAAACTGTTTTTT.

The chain carries TRBV9 and TRBJ2-3; the match to TRBD2 covers 10 bases. V lost 2 bases, J lost 3 bases, and 3 bases stayed unmatched. The CDR3 is 15 residues long. CDR1 SGDLS and CDR2 YYNGEE come from the germline V gene. In DNA, the CDR3 is TGTGCCAGCAGCGTTGGGACTAGCGTGACAGATACGCAGTATTTT. Translation: CASSVGTSVTDTQYF.

V usage is TRBV19 and J usage is TRBJ1-1; 7 nucleotides agree with TRBD1. V was clipped by 4 bases and J by 0 bases; unmatched bases: 8. The CDR3 runs to 16 residues. Germline loops: CDR1 LNHDA, CDR2 SQIVND (reference sequence). The CDR3 here is CASSTGQPLMNTEAFF. Written as DNA, the CDR3 is TGTGCCAGTAGTACGGGACAGCCACTAATGAACACTGAAGCTTTCTTT.

This clone occurred a few times. J is TRBJ1-1 and V is TRBV30, with TRBD1 matching over 8 bases. Germline lookup yields CDR1 GTSNPN and CDR2 SVGIG (reference sequence). This CDR3 is 11 amino acids long. J lost 5 bases, V lost 5 bases, and 1 base had no gene match. CDR3 nucleotide sequence: TGTGCCTGGGGACAGGGAACTGAAGCTTTCTTT. Translation gives CAWGQGTEAFF.

The rearrangement joins TRBV5-1 to TRBJ2-1, with D possibly matching TRBD2 (6 bases). The germline gives CDR1 SGHRS, CDR2 YFSETQ. V shed 0 bases and J shed 6 bases, with 13 bases lying between them. The CDR3 loop spans 15 amino acids. CDR3 bases: TGCGCCAGCAGCTTGGCTGTTAGCGGCAGCAATGAGCAGTTCTTC. It specifies CASSLAVSGSNEQFF.

In its sample, this clone was seen a few times. The CDR3 here is CASSQADNEQFF. The CDR3 bases are TGCGCCAGCAGCCAAGCGGACAATGAGCAGTTCTTC. The gene calls are TRBV4-1 and TRBJ2-1; D unclear. CDR3 length: 12 residues. Looked up from germline, CDR1 is MGHRA and CDR2 is YSYEKL. Trimming took 1 base from V and 5 from J, leaving 3 bases between them.

This rearrangement joins TRBV6-5 to TRBJ2-5; D might be TRBD2 (6 bases). This CDR3 has 13 residues. Per germline, CDR1 MNHEY and CDR2 SVGAGI. The V end lost 5 bases, the J end lost 5 bases, and 12 bases lay between the germline ends. The CDR3 sequence is CASSTTRLETQYF. CDR3 DNA: TGTGCCAGCAGTACGACTAGATTGGAGACCCAGTACTTC.

In this sample, this clone turned up a few times. The chain uses TRBV11-2 and TRBJ2-7; perhaps TRBD1 as D (6 bases). Germline assignment: CDR1 SGHAT and CDR2 FQNNGV. V was pared by 2 bases and J by 3 bases, with 11 bases between. The CDR3 is 14 residues long. The CDR3 DNA reads as TGTGCCAGCAGCTTACCCGGACAGCACTACGAGCAGTACTTC. Protein: CASSLPGQHYEQYF.

J is TRBJ1-6 and V is TRBV6-1; weak D call: TRBD1 (5 bases). This CDR3 region has 17 residues. V was pared by 0 bases and J by 7 bases, with 16 bases between. Germline V gene data show CDR1 as MNHNS and CDR2 as SASEGT. The CDR3 nucleotides read TGTGCCAGCAGTGAAGCCCCTCCGCCAGGGTGGAATTCACCCCTCCACTTT. It translates to CASSEAPPPGWNSPLHF.

The chain joins TRBV15 to TRBJ1-1, with TRBD1 matching 9 bases. The CDR3 extends over 15 amino acids. Germline loops: CDR1 LNHNV, CDR2 YYDKDF (reference sequence). The V and J ends lost 2 bases and 1 base, in that order; junction bases with no gene match: 2. The CDR3 coding sequence is TGTGCCACCAGCAGAACGACAGGGGGGAACACTGAAGCTTTCTTT. Protein: CATSRTTGGNTEAFF.

This clone was seen a handful of times. V gene TRBV6-1 combines with J gene TRBJ1-2; TRBD1 might be the D (6 bases). Trimming took 9 bases from V and 2 from J, leaving 13 bases between them. The germline gives CDR1 MNHNS, CDR2 SASEGT. The CDR3 has 13 amino acids. CDR3 DNA sequence: TGTGCCAGTATCCCAGGGGCAAACTATGGCTACACCTTC. Protein sequence: CASIPGANYGYTF.

The chain uses TRBV2 and TRBJ2-3; TRBD1 might be the D (6 bases). The V end lost 6 bases, the J end lost 5 bases, and 15 bases lay between the germline ends. Germline CDR1 SNHLY, CDR2 FYNNEI. The CDR3 loop spans 14 amino acids. The CDR3 reads CASRSQGLVDTQYF. CDR3 sequence (DNA): TGTGCCAGCAGGTCACAGGGCTTAGTAGATACGCAGTATTTT.

This clone was counted between two and nine times. The chain is built from TRBV29-1 and TRBJ1-1; no reliable D call. Between the trimmed V and J ends, which lost 6 bases and 0 bases, there was a span of 14 bases. CDR1 is SQVTM and CDR2 is ANQGSEA in the germline V gene. The CDR3 covers 14 residues. Here the CDR3 DNA reads TGCAGCGTCCTAAGGCGGGATATGAACACTGAAGCTTTCTTT. This codes for CSVLRRDMNTEAFF.